One and the same sample provided the 29 T cell receptor beta chains below, sequenced in a study of blood T cells in healthy people across ages. A second PCR, run for about 7 to 11 cycles, used a sample-barcoded 5' primer plus a J-beta primer mix. One entry per CDR3 protein results from TCRdb running MiXCR on the 5' RACE reads. In the table there are about a million distinct CDR3 sequences, 35% to 45% of which are singletons. Sequenced: blood. Every receptor here comes from a man between 18 and 35 years old in good health.

This clonotype showed up just a few times. The chain's CDR3 is CASSLTGIPSEDTQYF. CDR3 coding DNA: TGTGCCAGCAGCTTGACAGGGATCCCCTCTGAGGATACGCAGTATTTT. The rearrangement uses TRBV7-2 and TRBJ2-3, with TRBD1 matching 7 bases. This CDR3 has 16 amino acids. The J segment lost 6 bases and the V segment lost 3 bases, leaving 12 bases of the junction unmatched. Per the germline V gene, CDR1 is SGHTA and CDR2 is FQGNSA.

This clonotype was detected ten times or more. J is TRBJ2-1 and V is TRBV12-5; D unresolved. Trimming removed 3 bases at V and 4 bases at J, with 4 bases between. The CDR3 runs 12 residues. CDR1 is LGHNT, CDR2 FRNRAP, per germline. The CDR3 bases are TGTGCTAGTGGTTTTGGTTACAATGAGCAGTTCTTC. Translated, it gives CASGFGYNEQFF. Full variable domain (rest looked up from reference TRBV12-5 and TRBJ2-1): DARVTQTPRHKVTEMGQEVTMRCQPILGHNTVFWYRQTMMQGLELLAYFRNRAPLDDSGMPKDRFSAEMPDATLATLKIQPSEPRDSAVYFCASGFGYNEQFFGPGTRLTVL.

The chain employs TRBV5-4 and TRBJ2-5, with 9 nucleotides matching TRBD1. The J segment lost 11 bases and the V segment lost 1 base, leaving 27 bases of the junction unmatched. This CDR3 is built from 20 residues. CDR1 and CDR2 (germline): SGHNT, YYREEE (reference sequence). The CDR3 DNA reads as TGTGCCAGCAGCTTGTTATTTCCGGTGTGGACAGGGGTAAGGGACAATGAGCAGTACTTC. Translated, it gives CASSLLFPVWTGVRDNEQYF.

The rearrangement joins TRBV5-1 to TRBJ2-5; D is uncertain. The CDR3 extends over 11 amino acids. Deletions cut 0 bases from V and 7 bases from J, with 4 bases between. The V gene's germline CDR1 is SGHRS and CDR2 YFSETQ. CDR3 sequence: CASSLEATQYF. Here the CDR3 DNA reads TGCGCCAGCAGCTTGGAGGCGACCCAGTACTTC. The full variable domain, rest sourced from reference TRBV5-1 and TRBJ2-5, is KAGVTQTPRYLIKTRGQQVTLSCSPISGHRSVSWYQQTPGQGLQFLFEYFSETQRNKGNFPGRFSGRQFSNSRSEMNVSTLELGDSALYLCASSLEATQYFGPGTRLLVL.

The V and J genes are TRBV29-1 and TRBJ1-2; the match to TRBD1 covers 7 bases. J was trimmed by 4 bases and V by 7 bases; bases with no gene match: 9. This CDR3 region has 13 residues. Germline values: CDR1 SQVTM, CDR2 ANQGSEA. In nucleotides, the CDR3 is TGCAGCGCCGACAGGGAACGAGGCTATGGCTACACCTTC. Protein product: CSADRERGYGYTF.

The J gene is TRBJ1-1, the V gene TRBV12-5; maybe TRBD1 (6 bases). The V and J ends lost 1 base and 6 bases respectively, with 9 bases between them. The CDR3 contains 13 residues. CDR1 LGHNT and CDR2 FRNRAP come from the germline V gene. For the CDR3, the DNA is TGTGCTAGTGGTTTGGAACAGGGCTCTGAAGCTTTCTTT. Its protein product is CASGLEQGSEAFF.

V usage is TRBV5-5 and J usage is TRBJ2-5, with 7 bases fitting TRBD1. The CDR3 consists of 15 residues. Trimming at V came to 4 bases and at J to 11 bases, leaving 17 bases not matched to a gene. Germline CDR1 is SGHKS and CDR2 is YYEKEE (reference sequence). The CDR3 sequence: CASSSRTGVYNEQYF. As DNA, the CDR3 is TGTGCCAGCAGCAGCCGGACAGGCGTTTACAATGAGCAGTACTTC.

The rearrangement links TRBV10-3 to TRBJ1-6, with D perhaps matching TRBD1 (5 bases). Germline V gene lookup returns CDR1 ENHRY and CDR2 SYGVKD. The CDR3 has 18 amino acids. Trimming removed 2 bases at V and 8 bases at J, with 22 bases between. The CDR3 coding sequence is TGTGCCATCAGTGAGACCCTACCCGGGGGGTCAATGGATTCACCCCTCCACTTT. As protein: CAISETLPGGSMDSPLHF.

The chain combines TRBV4-3 with TRBJ1-4, with D possibly matching TRBD1 (5 bases). Germline V CDR1 and CDR2: LGHNA, YSLEER. This CDR3 is 18 amino acids long. V was clipped by 1 base and J by 0 bases, with 15 bases between them. The CDR3 is CASSQAGINMATNEKLFF. The CDR3 DNA reads as TGCGCCAGCAGCCAAGCAGGGATCAACATGGCAACTAATGAAAAACTGTTTTTT.

Details on this clonotype: Just one base apart from a much larger clone, this may be a read error. The chain employs TRBV9 and TRBJ2-3, with D unclear. The CDR3 runs to 12 residues. The germline V gene encodes CDR1 SGDLS and CDR2 YYNGEE. The germline V and J ends were trimmed by 2 bases and 3 bases, with 4 bases remaining between them. The CDR3 DNA reads as TGTGCCAGCAGCGTCATGACAGATACGCAGTATTTT. Protein: CASSVMTDTQYF. Full variable domain (rest looked up from reference TRBV9 and TRBJ2-3): DSGVTQTPKHLITATGQRVTLRCSPRSGDLSVYWYQQSLDQGLQFLIQYYNGEERAKGNILERFSAQQFPDLHSELNLSSLELGDSALYFCASSVMTDTQYFGPGTRLTVL.

This sequence joins TRBV7-9 and TRBJ2-1; D is unresolved. Germline values: CDR1 SEHNR, CDR2 FQNEAQ (reference sequence). The CDR3 is made up of 14 amino acids. V lost 0 bases, J lost 4 bases, and 7 bases lay in between. CDR3 amino acids: CASSLASEYNEQFF. CDR3 nucleotides: TGTGCCAGCAGCTTAGCAAGCGAGTACAATGAGCAGTTCTTC.

This clonotype was counted a few times. The chain is built from TRBV20-1 and TRBJ2-1; TRBD1 agrees at 7 bases. From germline, CDR1 is DFQATT and CDR2 SNEGSKA (reference sequence). This CDR3 contains 14 residues. The J segment lost 6 bases and the V segment lost 3 bases, leaving 8 bases of the junction unmatched. This CDR3 is CSAREAGGVNEQFF. In DNA, the CDR3 is TGCAGTGCTAGGGAGGCAGGGGGAGTCAATGAGCAGTTCTTC.

This clonotype was observed a handful of times. The chain links TRBV20-1 to TRBJ2-3; weak D call: TRBD2 (6 bases). From germline, CDR1 is DFQATT and CDR2 SNEGSKA (reference sequence). CDR3 length: 17 amino acids. V was trimmed by 0 bases and J by 0 bases, leaving 16 bases between them. The CDR3 DNA reads TGCAGTGCTAGAGACCGTCTTCGGGGAGGTAGCACAGATACGCAGTATTTT. It encodes CSARDRLRGGSTDTQYF.

The rearrangement joins TRBV27 to TRBJ1-6, with D tentatively TRBD1 (6 bases). Germline-derived CDR1 and CDR2 are MNHEY and SMNVEV (reference sequence). The ends were cut back, 5 bases at V and 11 bases at J, with 13 bases in the middle. CDR3 size: 13 residues. DNA of the CDR3: TGTGCCAGCAGTGTAGGGGGTACGACACCCCTCCACTTT. As protein: CASSVGGTTPLHF.

This clonotype has just a few counts. The V and J genes are TRBV9 and TRBJ1-2, with D hard to call. The germline CDR1 and CDR2 sequences are SGDLS and YYNGEE. V was trimmed by 4 bases and J by 12 bases, leaving 4 bases between them. This CDR3 comprises 8 residues. CDR3 DNA: TGTGCCAGCAGCTTGGACACCTTC. Amino acids: CASSLDTF.

The chain links TRBV7-3 to TRBJ2-3, with 8 bases that match TRBD2. Germline CDR1 and CDR2: SGHTA and FQGTGA. This CDR3 has 16 residues. The J segment lost 3 bases and the V segment lost 1 base, leaving 6 bases of the junction unmatched. The CDR3 nucleotides are TGTGCCAGCAGCTTAATACGCGGGGGGAAAACAGATACGCAGTATTTT. This codes for CASSLIRGGKTDTQYF.

V gene TRBV4-2 combines with J gene TRBJ2-7; 8 bases map to TRBD2. From germline, CDR1 is LGHNA and CDR2 YNFKEQ. After removal of 7 bases from V and 9 bases from J, the junction contained 32 bases not matched to a gene. The CDR3 is made up of 20 amino acids. CDR3 DNA: TGTGCCAGCACCAAAGTAATCCAACTCGGAAGCGGGAGCCTCCCTAGTCCGCAGTACTTC. It yields the protein CASTKVIQLGSGSLPSPQYF.

This clonotype was seen many times. The chain couples TRBV29-1 to TRBJ1-2, with 9 bases aligning to TRBD1. There are 16 residues in the CDR3. Germline trimming cut 6 bases from V and 3 bases from J; bases unmatched to any gene: 14. The V gene's germline CDR1 is SQVTM and CDR2 ANQGSEA. The CDR3 sequence: CSVVRDRALLDYGYTF. In DNA form, the CDR3 reads TGCAGCGTGGTCCGGGACAGGGCCCTGTTGGACTATGGCTACACCTTC.

There are a few counts of this clonotype. The chain employs TRBV30 and TRBJ2-1; TRBD1 aligns across 10 bases. Germline V lookup: CDR1 GTSNPN, CDR2 SVGIG (reference sequence). Trimming at V came to 3 bases and at J to 7 bases, leaving 6 bases not matched to a gene. CDR3 length: 14 residues. The CDR3 DNA reads as TGTGCCTGGAGGCGGGACAGGGGTGTTAATGAGCAGTTCTTC. Protein sequence: CAWRRDRGVNEQFF.

V and J are TRBV20-1 and TRBJ2-5; TRBD2 agrees at 12 bases. The CDR3 has 13 amino acids. Germline-derived CDR1 and CDR2 are DFQATT and SNEGSKA (reference sequence). J was trimmed by 11 bases and V by 2 bases; bases with no gene match: 6. This CDR3 reads CSARLAGGSEQYF. The CDR3 DNA follows: TGCAGTGCTAGACTAGCGGGGGGGAGTGAGCAGTACTTC.

This clonotype was detected a few times. The chain employs TRBV5-1 and TRBJ1-2; 7 bases line up with TRBD1. Germline V lookup: CDR1 SGHRS, CDR2 YFSETQ. The length of the CDR3 is 13 residues. Trimming cost V 5 bases and J 4 bases; bases outside gene matches: 5. CDR3 in DNA: TGCGCCAGCAGGGAGGGACAGTTCTATGGCTACACCTTC. Amino acid sequence: CASREGQFYGYTF.

The table lists this clonotype with a few counts. The chain joins TRBV29-1 to TRBJ1-4; 7 positions agree with TRBD1. Trimming took 7 bases from V and 7 from J; bases not matched to a gene: 12. The V gene's germline CDR1 is SQVTM and CDR2 ANQGSEA. This CDR3 comprises 14 residues. CDR3 region: CSAFSGTVGEKLFF. CDR3 bases: TGCAGCGCCTTCTCCGGGACAGTGGGTGAAAAACTGTTTTTT.

The CDR3 spells CASSLLRQGNYGYTF. The DNA for the CDR3 is TGTGCCAGCAGCTTACTTAGACAGGGCAACTATGGCTACACCTTC. The genes are TRBV7-9 and TRBJ1-2, with TRBD1 matching over 7 bases. The CDR3 length is 15 residues. Germline V gives CDR1 SEHNR, CDR2 FQNEAQ (reference sequence). The junction had 5 bases not matched to a gene; V was cut back by 2 bases and J by 2 bases.

This clonotype was seen a handful of times. The chain uses TRBV7-2 and TRBJ1-2; D is undetermined. V was cut by 4 bases and J by 0 bases, with 12 bases left in between. The CDR3 covers 15 residues. Germline CDR1 SGHTA, CDR2 FQGNSA. CDR3 sequence: CASSSPVDTNYGYTF. CDR3 nucleotides: TGTGCCAGCAGCTCCCCAGTCGATACTAACTATGGCTACACCTTC.

This clonotype was recorded a few times. A much larger clone is a single base away; this may be a read error. V and J are TRBV24-1 and TRBJ1-6; 7 bases align to TRBD1. This CDR3 has 13 amino acids. Per germline, CDR1 KGHDR and CDR2 SFDVKD. CDR3 bases: TGTGCCACCAGTGCAGGGGGGTCTTCACCCCCCCACTTT. Amino acid sequence: CATSAGGSSPPHF.

There are many counts of this clonotype. The chain carries TRBV4-3 and TRBJ2-5; D ambiguous. V was trimmed by 4 bases and J by 1 base, leaving 10 bases between them. The CDR3 runs 14 residues. CDR1 is LGHNA and CDR2 is YSLEER in the germline V gene. CDR3 region: CASSRTGLQETQYF. As DNA, the CDR3 is TGCGCCAGCAGCCGAACCGGGCTCCAAGAGACCCAGTACTTC.

This clonotype was seen a few times. The chain has TRBV25-1 and TRBJ2-5, with unresolved D. The CDR3 has 18 residues. Germline V gene lookup returns CDR1 MGHDK and CDR2 SYGVNS. V was trimmed by 3 bases and J by 3 bases, leaving 23 bases between them. The CDR3 reads CASSEDRYLGRTEETQYF. Here the CDR3 DNA reads TGTGCCAGCAGTGAGGACCGCTATTTAGGTCGAACTGAAGAGACCCAGTACTTC.

This clonotype was found once. The rearrangement joins TRBV10-3 to TRBJ1-5; D is undetermined. The CDR3 is made up of 13 amino acids. The V gene's germline CDR1 is ENHRY and CDR2 SYGVKD. The V end was cut by 1 base, the J end by 6 bases, with 7 bases between. This CDR3 is CAISEYRVQPQHF. The CDR3 DNA is TGTGCCATCAGTGAGTACCGGGTTCAGCCCCAGCATTTT.

This clonotype occurred many times. The chain joins TRBV11-2 to TRBJ2-1; no clear D gene. V lost 3 bases to trimming and J lost 0 bases, with 9 bases between them. The CDR3 is 15 amino acids. Germline values: CDR1 SGHAT, CDR2 FQNNGV. CDR3 residues: CASSLIYGSYNEQFF. The CDR3 DNA reads as TGTGCCAGCAGCTTGATATACGGCTCCTACAATGAGCAGTTCTTC.